One sample yielded the 20 T cell receptor beta chains listed below, sequenced in a study of T cell repertoires in cytomegalovirus infection. For these TCRs, the target antigens are not known. TCRdb reprocessed the reads with MiXCR, giving one entry per CDR3 protein. The data show 250,000 to 400,000 distinct CDR3 sequences, with just under 25% seen just once and roughly 15% held by the top ten. The sample was cultured PBMCs, taken from culture after CMV antigen stimulation. Receptors were obtained from a human donor in good health (CMV status not recorded). Some clones in this sample may be carry-over from other donors' samples.

This clonotype was recorded a few times. V and J are TRBV6-6 and TRBJ2-7; TRBD1 agrees at 7 bases. The CDR3 runs 12 residues. Germline V gives CDR1 MNHNY, CDR2 SVGAGI (reference sequence). V was clipped by 8 bases and J by 5 bases; unmatched bases: 6. The CDR3 DNA follows: TGTGCCAGCGCTCAGGGGGACCACGAGCAGTACTTC. Translated: CASAQGDHEQYF.

A few counts support this clonotype. The J gene is TRBJ2-3, the V gene TRBV12-3 or TRBV12-4; 9 bases line up with TRBD2. V shed 5 bases, J shed 1 base, and the junction held 19 bases outside the gene matches. This CDR3 spans 20 amino acids. Here the CDR3 reads CASSPLASGRNLGGTDTQYF. The CDR3 nucleotides read TGTGCCAGCAGTCCCTTAGCGAGCGGGAGGAATCTAGGGGGCACAGATACGCAGTATTTT.

This clonotype was detected many times. The V call is TRBV7-8, the J call TRBJ1-4, with no clear D. CDR1 and CDR2 from the germline V gene are SGHVS and FQNEAQ. Trimming cost V 0 bases and J 7 bases, with 12 bases left between them. The CDR3 contains 15 residues. DNA of the CDR3: TGTGCCAGCAGCTTAGCGCTCGGAGTAGCTGAAAAACTGTTTTTT. Its translation: CASSLALGVAEKLFF.

A few counts support this clonotype. The chain employs TRBV18 and TRBJ2-7, with D possibly matching TRBD2 (5 bases). Germline assignment: CDR1 KGHSH and CDR2 LQKENI. V was pared by 3 bases and J by 4 bases, with 16 bases between. This CDR3 spans 15 amino acids. CDR3 in amino acids: CASSPGLAHRYEQYV. As DNA, the CDR3 is TGTGCCAGCTCACCCGGCCTAGCCCACCGGTACGAGCAGTACGTC.

This sequence joins TRBV14 and TRBJ1-1; D uncertain. The germline V gene has CDR1 SGHDN and CDR2 FVKESK. The V and J ends lost 0 bases and 4 bases respectively, with 6 bases between them. CDR3 length equals 13 residues. CDR3 sequence reads: CASSQEGSTEAFF. DNA of the CDR3: TGTGCCAGCAGCCAAGAGGGGTCCACTGAAGCTTTCTTT.

The sample holds a few counts of this clonotype. J is TRBJ1-1 and V is TRBV7-2; 7 bases line up with TRBD1. Per the germline V gene, CDR1 is SGHTA and CDR2 is FQGNSA. The CDR3 spans 14 residues. V shed 4 bases and J 1 base; nucleotides not matched to a gene: 3. The DNA of the CDR3 is TGTGCCAGCAGCTCGACAGGGACGAACACTGAAGCTTTCTTT. It yields the protein CASSSTGTNTEAFF.

The J gene is TRBJ2-5, the V gene TRBV5-1, with 7 bases identical to TRBD2. With 1 base clipped from V and 4 bases from J, the junction kept 7 bases outside the gene matches. CDR1 is SGHRS and CDR2 is YFSETQ in the germline V gene. This CDR3 region has 15 residues. This CDR3 reads CASSLRKAGRETQYF. The DNA for the CDR3 is TGCGCCAGCAGCTTGAGGAAAGCGGGAAGAGAGACCCAGTACTTC. Full variable domain (outside the CDR3, taken from reference TRBV5-1 and TRBJ2-5): KAGVTQTPRYLIKTRGQQVTLSCSPISGHRSVSWYQQTPGQGLQFLFEYFSETQRNKGNFPGRFSGRQFSNSRSEMNVSTLELGDSALYLCASSLRKAGRETQYFGPGTRLLVL.

This chain links TRBV19 with TRBJ2-1, with no clear D. V was pared by 3 bases and J by 9 bases, with 15 bases between. From germline, CDR1 is LNHDA and CDR2 SQIVND (reference sequence). The CDR3 spans 14 residues. CDR3 sequence (DNA): TGTGCCAGTAGTATTCGGCCCCAGTGGGGTGAGCAGTTCTTC. Its translation is CASSIRPQWGEQFF.

This clonotype was detected a few times. The CDR3 reads CSASAGGLYEQYF. The CDR3 DNA reads as TGCAGTGCTAGCGCAGGCGGCCTCTACGAGCAGTACTTC. This chain uses TRBV20-1 with TRBJ2-7; D ambiguous. The germline V gene has CDR1 DFQATT and CDR2 SNEGSKA (reference sequence). This CDR3 is 13 amino acids long. The V gene lost 3 bases and the J gene lost 3 bases, with 12 bases spanning the gap.

This clonotype was counted ten times or more. The genes are TRBV19 and TRBJ2-2, with 8 bases aligning to TRBD1. The V segment lost 6 bases and the J segment 6 bases; nucleotides outside the gene matches: 6. CDR3 length: 14 amino acids. Germline V gives CDR1 LNHDA, CDR2 SQIVND (reference sequence). The CDR3 DNA is TGTGCCAGTAGCACGGACAGGGTGGCCGGGGAGCTGTTTTTT. It yields the protein CASSTDRVAGELFF.

V is TRBV20-1 and J is TRBJ2-3; 10 bases align to TRBD2. The CDR3 totals 16 residues. CDR1 and CDR2 from the germline V gene are DFQATT and SNEGSKA (reference sequence). Unmatched junction bases numbered 7, after V lost 1 base and J lost 3 bases. For the CDR3, the DNA is TGCAGTGCTAGAGTTGGTAGCGGGAGGACGACAGATACGCAGTATTTT. This encodes CSARVGSGRTTDTQYF.

The chain joins TRBV20-1 to TRBJ1-1; D is perhaps TRBD1 (5 bases). The germline gives CDR1 DFQATT, CDR2 SNEGSKA (reference sequence). This CDR3 is built from 12 residues. V lost 4 bases and J 1 base, leaving 7 bases between the germline ends. The CDR3 DNA reads TGCAGTGCTATGAGGGGGAACACTGAAGCTTTCTTT. Its translation: CSAMRGNTEAFF.

The chain is built from TRBV5-1 and TRBJ2-1; D tentatively reads TRBD1 or TRBD2 (5 bases each). Germline CDR1 SGHRS, CDR2 YFSETQ. The CDR3 spans 13 residues. V shed 6 bases and J shed 5 bases, with 12 bases lying between them. This CDR3 is CASNRDGDNEQFF. The CDR3 bases are TGCGCCAGCAACCGGGACGGGGACAATGAGCAGTTCTTC.

The V gene is TRBV5-1, the J gene TRBJ2-7; no clear D gene. The germline V gene encodes CDR1 SGHRS and CDR2 YFSETQ. Deletions cut 0 bases from V and 3 bases from J, with 7 bases between. CDR3 length equals 13 residues. DNA of the CDR3: TGCGCCAGCAGCTTGGAACCCCTCTACGAGCAGTACTTC. This gives the protein CASSLEPLYEQYF.

V usage is TRBV14 and J usage is TRBJ1-2; D gene ambiguous. The CDR3 length is 11 residues. Trimming took off 4 bases at V and 7 bases at J, with 7 bases between the two ends. In germline, CDR1 is SGHDN, CDR2 FVKESK. CDR3 sequence reads: CASSPGSGYTF. CDR3 in DNA: TGTGCCAGCAGCCCGGGGAGTGGCTACACCTTC.

This clonotype has only a few counts. V usage is TRBV5-1 and J usage is TRBJ2-2, with D unresolved. The germline V and J ends were trimmed by 0 bases and 3 bases, with 3 bases remaining between them. The CDR3 is 13 amino acids. The V gene's germline CDR1 is SGHRS and CDR2 YFSETQ. Written as DNA, the CDR3 is TGCGCCAGCAGCTTGGACTACACCGGGGAGCTGTTTTTT. Encoded protein: CASSLDYTGELFF.

This clonotype showed up just a few times. The gene calls are TRBV4-3 and TRBJ2-5, with D perhaps being TRBD1 or TRBD2 (5 bases each). CDR1 and CDR2 (germline): LGHNA, YSLEER. Trimming took off 0 bases at V and 5 bases at J, with 16 bases between the two ends. The CDR3 has 16 residues. The CDR3 DNA follows: TGCGCCAGCAGCCAAGATCTTGCTTCTGGGACGGAGACCCAGTACTTC. It encodes CASSQDLASGTETQYF.

This clonotype was seen many times. The V call is TRBV7-2, the J call TRBJ2-6; no clear D. V lost 4 bases and J lost 0, with 10 bases in between. The germline CDR1 and CDR2 sequences are SGHTA and FQGNSA. CDR3 size: 16 residues. The CDR3 protein is CASSSGWASGANVLTF. CDR3 nucleotides: TGTGCCAGCAGCTCTGGGTGGGCCTCTGGGGCCAACGTCCTGACTTTC.

This clonotype came up a few times. The chain recombines TRBV24-1 with TRBJ2-3; 9 bases map to TRBD1. This CDR3 contains 15 residues. Germline CDR1 reads KGHDR; CDR2 reads SFDVKD. V was pared by 2 bases and J by 5 bases, with 4 bases of the junction left unmatched. In nucleotides, the CDR3 is TGTGCCACCAGTGATTCCCGACAGGGGGGAGATACGCAGTATTTT. Translating gives CATSDSRQGGDTQYF.

There are a few counts of this clonotype. The chain employs TRBV7-3 and TRBJ2-1, with D perhaps TRBD2 (5 bases). CDR1 is SGHTA and CDR2 is FQGTGA in the germline V gene. The CDR3 spans 14 residues. Between the trimmed V and J ends, which lost 5 bases and 6 bases, there was a span of 14 bases. This chain's CDR3 is CASSRGPTSNEQFF. The CDR3 DNA follows: TGTGCCAGCAGCCGAGGTCCCACTAGCAATGAGCAGTTCTTC.